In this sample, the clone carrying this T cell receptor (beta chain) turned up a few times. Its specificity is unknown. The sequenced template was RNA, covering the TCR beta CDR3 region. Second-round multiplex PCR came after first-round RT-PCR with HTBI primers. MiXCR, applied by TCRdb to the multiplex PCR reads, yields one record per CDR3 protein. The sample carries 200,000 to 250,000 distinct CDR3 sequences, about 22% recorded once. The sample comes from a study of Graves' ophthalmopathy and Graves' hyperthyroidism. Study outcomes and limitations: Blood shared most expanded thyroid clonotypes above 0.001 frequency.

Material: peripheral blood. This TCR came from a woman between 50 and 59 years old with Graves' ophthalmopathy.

CDR3 sequence (DNA): TGCAGTGCTAGAGATTTTTTCAGGGACTATGGCTACACCTTC. Translated, it gives CSARDFFRDYGYTF. This chain uses TRBV20-1 with TRBJ1-2; perhaps TRBD1 as D (5 bases). With 0 bases removed from V and 3 bases from J, the gap between germline ends came to 11 bases. The length of the CDR3 is 14 residues. Germline-derived CDR1 and CDR2 are DFQATT and SNEGSKA (reference sequence).